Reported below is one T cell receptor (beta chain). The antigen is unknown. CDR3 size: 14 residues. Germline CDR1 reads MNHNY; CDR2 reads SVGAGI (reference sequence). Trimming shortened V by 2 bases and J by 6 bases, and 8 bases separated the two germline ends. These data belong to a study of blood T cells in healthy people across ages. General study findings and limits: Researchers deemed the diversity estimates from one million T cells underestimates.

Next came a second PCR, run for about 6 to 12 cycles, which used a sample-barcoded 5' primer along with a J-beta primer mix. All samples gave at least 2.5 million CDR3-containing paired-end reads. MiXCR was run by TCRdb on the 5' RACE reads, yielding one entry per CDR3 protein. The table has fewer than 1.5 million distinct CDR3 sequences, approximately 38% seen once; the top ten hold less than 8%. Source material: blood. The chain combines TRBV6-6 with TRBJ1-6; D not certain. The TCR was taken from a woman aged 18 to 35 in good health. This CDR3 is CASSYDVGNSPLHF. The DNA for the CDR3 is TGTGCCAGCAGTTACGACGTCGGTAATTCACCCCTCCACTTT.